The T cell receptor (beta chain) described here comes from a study of post-analysis software for immune sequencing data. The wider study: The cohort encompassed relapsing-remitting, secondary progressive and progressive-relapsing multiple sclerosis disease courses. Study-wide results and limits: Higher frequency in patients than in controls was seen for five TRBV segments, with TRBV5-6, TRBV5-1 and TRBV20-1 among them. Under the F measure, samples that were prepared in one batch clustered strongly together. When compared against controls, multiple sclerosis patients showed significantly lower normalized Chao1 diversity.

V was clipped by 0 bases and J by 13 bases, with 12 bases between them. The CDR3 runs to 13 residues. Germline V gives CDR1 LGHNA, CDR2 YSLEER. Carried by the TCR beta cDNA libraries were unique molecular identifiers. Yield was roughly 500,000 cDNA molecules from about 1 to 10 million T cells. TCRdb itself ran the PCR reads through MiXCR, one entry per CDR3 protein. The table lists around 400,000 distinct CDR3 sequences, less than 35% of them singletons. With regard to this clonotype: No antigen is known for it.

The chain uses TRBV4-3 and TRBJ1-4; no definite D call. This receptor was identified in a girl under 18 with multiple sclerosis. Source material: blood. CDR3 in DNA: TGCGCCAGCAGCCAAGATATACGCGCAGCACTGTTTTTT. It is translated as CASSQDIRAALFF.